These T cell receptor beta chains were read from a single sample in a study of cytomegalovirus exposure and HLA in healthy donors. Sequencing was performed with immunoSEQ multiplex PCR; in TCRdb, only in-frame clones are kept and a portion is missing. The sample consists of about 150,000 clones, around 81% of them appearing once. Sequenced: PBMCs. Receptors were obtained from a woman between 35 and 50 years old in good health and CMV-seropositive. Both conserved end residues are part of each CDR3. D genes are given only for firm matches. Clone size is given for some rows only: seen once, a few or many times, or a class if the clone is expanded.

TRBV2	.	TRBJ2-7	.	CASSVSRNYEQYF	TGTGCCAGCAGTGTGTCTAGGAACTACGAGCAGTACTTC
TRBV7-3	once	TRBJ2-7	TRBD2	CASSPTSGRDYEQYF	TGTGCCAGCAGCCCCACTAGCGGGCGCGACTACGAGCAGTACTTC
TRBV15	.	TRBJ2-1	.	CATSRAESGLGYNEQFF	TGTGCCACCAGCAGGGCGGAGAGCGGTCTCGGGTACAATGAGCAGTTCTTC
TRBV5-1	.	TRBJ2-6	.	CASSLDEVSGANVLTF	TGCGCCAGCAGCTTGGACGAGGTCTCTGGGGCCAACGTCCTGACTTTC
TRBV27	.	TRBJ1-2	TRBD1	CASMRTGEGYGYTF	TGTGCCAGCATGAGGACAGGGGAAGGCTATGGCTACACCTTC
TRBV6-5	.	TRBJ1-2	.	CASSYRGSVVDGYTF	TGTGCCAGCAGTTACCGCGGATCAGTCGTCGATGGCTACACCTTC
TRBV5-1	.	TRBJ2-7	TRBD2	CASSTTSGFSYEQYF	TGCGCCAGCAGCACCACTAGCGGATTCTCCTACGAGCAGTACTTC
TRBV28	.	TRBJ1-1	TRBD1	CASSLPGGRAEAFF	TGTGCCAGCAGTTTACCAGGGGGGCGGGCTGAAGCTTTCTTT
TRBV19	.	TRBJ2-1	TRBD2	CASSLWTSGSYNEQFF	TGTGCCAGTAGTCTCTGGACTAGCGGGTCCTACAATGAGCAGTTCTTC
TRBV5-4	.	TRBJ2-7	TRBD2	CASSWTGSGRPHEQYF	TGTGCCAGCAGCTGGACGGGGAGCGGGAGGCCCCACGAGCAGTACTTC
TRBV7-3	.	TRBJ1-3	.	CASSSGPAASGNTIYF	TGTGCCAGCAGCTCAGGGCCGGCAGCCTCTGGAAACACCATATATTTT
TRBV4-2	few	TRBJ1-4	TRBD1	CASSQAGTGAEKLFF	TGTGCCAGCAGCCAAGCCGGGACAGGGGCCGAAAAACTGTTTTTT
TRBV29-1	.	TRBJ1-1	.	CSAYRDTQNTEAFF	TGCAGCGCCTATCGGGACACCCAGAACACTGAAGCTTTCTTT
TRBV30	.	TRBJ2-2	TRBD2	CAWSVRAGASFPGELFF	TGTGCCTGGAGTGTACGGGCGGGAGCATCTTTCCCCGGGGAGCTGTTTTTT
TRBV11-3	few	TRBJ2-1	TRBD2	CASSLVSGLNSQFF	TGTGCCAGCAGCTTAGTTAGCGGGCTGAATTCGCAGTTCTTC
TRBV11-2	.	TRBJ1-1	.	CASSLDRAGEAFF	TGTGCCAGCAGCTTAGATAGGGCAGGGGAAGCTTTCTTT
TRBV2	few	TRBJ2-1	TRBD1	CASRATGFNEQFF	TGTGCCAGCAGGGCGACAGGGTTCAATGAGCAGTTCTTC
TRBV6-1	.	TRBJ2-5	TRBD1	CASSSTGLQETQYF	TGTGCCAGCAGTTCGACAGGGCTCCAAGAGACCCAGTACTTC
TRBV5-4	.	TRBJ1-5	TRBD1	CASSLDRGYGNQPQHF	TGTGCCAGCAGCTTGGACAGGGGCTACGGCAATCAGCCCCAGCATTTT
TRBV7-8	.	TRBJ2-2	TRBD2	CASSLTAPGLAGDTGELFF	TGTGCCAGCAGCTTAACAGCTCCCGGACTAGCGGGAGACACCGGGGAGCTGTTTTTT
TRBV9	.	TRBJ2-2	TRBD2	CASSVGSLAGGTGELFF	TGTGCCAGCAGCGTAGGTTCCCTAGCGGGAGGGACCGGGGAGCTGTTTTTT
TRBV6-5	few	TRBJ1-5	TRBD1	CASSSQGHQPQHF	TGTGCCAGCAGTTCACAGGGGCATCAGCCCCAGCATTTT
TRBV7-9	.	TRBJ2-6	TRBD2	CASSLGRGGANVLTF	TGTGCCAGCAGCTTGGGGAGGGGTGGGGCCAACGTCCTGACTTTC
TRBV13	.	TRBJ2-1	TRBD2	CASSRLAEPLSYNEQFF	TGTGCCAGCAGCCGACTAGCGGAACCCTTATCCTACAATGAGCAGTTCTTC
TRBV2	.	TRBJ1-4	.	CASRPTDRAEKLFF	TGTGCCAGCAGGCCCACGGACAGAGCTGAAAAACTGTTTTTT
TRBV7-9	few	TRBJ1-1	.	CASSPGGAFVNTEAFF	TGTGCCAGCAGCCCCGGGGGGGCGTTCGTGAACACTGAAGCTTTCTTT
TRBV28	.	TRBJ1-2	.	CASSITGNYGYTF	TGTGCCAGCAGTATCACAGGGAACTATGGCTACACCTTC
TRBV18	.	TRBJ1-1	.	CASSSKEGAEAFF	TGTGCCAGCTCCAGTAAGGAGGGCGCTGAAGCTTTCTTT
TRBV30	.	TRBJ2-1	TRBD1	CAWSGAGGKEDNEQFF	TGTGCCTGGAGTGGGGCAGGGGGCAAGGAAGACAATGAGCAGTTCTTC
TRBV9	.	TRBJ2-1	TRBD2	CASSVSGTSGLGNEQFF	TGTGCCAGCAGCGTATCCGGGACTAGCGGGTTGGGCAATGAGCAGTTCTTC
TRBV27	.	TRBJ2-5	.	CASSLSWQGLGETQYF	TGTGCCAGCAGTTTATCGTGGCAGGGGTTAGGAGAGACCCAGTACTTC
TRBV5-1	.	TRBJ2-7	.	CASGSAGSSYEQYF	TGCGCCAGCGGGTCGGCGGGGAGCTCCTACGAGCAGTACTTC
TRBV6-1	.	TRBJ2-7	.	CASNPPGIYEQYF	TGTGCCAGCAATCCACCGGGTATCTACGAGCAGTACTTC
TRBV30	.	TRBJ2-5	.	CAWSTGGVKTQYF	TGTGCCTGGAGTACCGGGGGTGTAAAGACCCAGTACTTC
TRBV27	.	TRBJ2-5	TRBD2	CASSPWGREETQYF	TGTGCCAGCAGTCCCTGGGGGAGGGAAGAGACCCAGTACTTC
TRBV6-6	.	TRBJ2-3	.	CASSYGTRSTDTQYF	TGTGCCAGCAGTTATGGGACACGCAGCACAGATACGCAGTATTTT
TRBV5-1	.	TRBJ2-3	.	CASSSPSTDTQYF	TGCGCCAGCAGCTCCCCTAGCACAGATACGCAGTATTTT
TRBV28	.	TRBJ2-7	.	CASSLTGSKDYEQYF	TGTGCCAGCAGCCTTACAGGTTCTAAGGACTACGAGCAGTACTTC
TRBV9	.	TRBJ1-5	.	CASSVEGGDQPQHF	TGTGCCAGCAGCGTAGAGGGAGGCGATCAGCCCCAGCATTTT
TRBV12-5	.	TRBJ2-1	.	CASGLDPGVHEQFF	TGTGCTAGTGGTTTGGATCCCGGGGTCCATGAGCAGTTCTTC
TRBV10-2	.	TRBJ2-1	TRBD2	CASSESSPGLASHEQFF	TGCGCCAGCAGTGAGTCTTCCCCGGGACTAGCGTCTCATGAGCAGTTCTTC